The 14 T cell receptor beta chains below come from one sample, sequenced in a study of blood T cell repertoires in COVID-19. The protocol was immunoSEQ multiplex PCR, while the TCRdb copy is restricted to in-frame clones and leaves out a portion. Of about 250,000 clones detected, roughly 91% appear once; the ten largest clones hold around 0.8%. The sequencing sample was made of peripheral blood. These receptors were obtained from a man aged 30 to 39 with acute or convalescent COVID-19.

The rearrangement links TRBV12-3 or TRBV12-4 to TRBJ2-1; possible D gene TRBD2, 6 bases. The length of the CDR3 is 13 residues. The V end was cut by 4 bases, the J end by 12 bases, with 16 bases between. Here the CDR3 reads CASSWGLLGGQFF. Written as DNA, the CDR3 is TGTGCCAGCAGTTGGGGCCTCCTCGGGGGGCAGTTCTTC.

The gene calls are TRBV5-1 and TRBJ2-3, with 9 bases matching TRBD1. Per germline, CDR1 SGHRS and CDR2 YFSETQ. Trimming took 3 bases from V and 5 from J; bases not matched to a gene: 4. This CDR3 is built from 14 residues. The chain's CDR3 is CASSWDRVGDTQYF. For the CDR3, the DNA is TGCGCCAGCAGCTGGGACAGGGTGGGAGATACGCAGTATTTT.

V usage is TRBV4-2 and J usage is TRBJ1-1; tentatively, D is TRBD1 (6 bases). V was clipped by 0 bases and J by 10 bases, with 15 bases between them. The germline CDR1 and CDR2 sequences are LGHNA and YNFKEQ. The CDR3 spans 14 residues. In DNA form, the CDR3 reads TGTGCCAGCAGCCAAGACGACGGCACAGGGAGAGCTTTCTTT. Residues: CASSQDDGTGRAFF.

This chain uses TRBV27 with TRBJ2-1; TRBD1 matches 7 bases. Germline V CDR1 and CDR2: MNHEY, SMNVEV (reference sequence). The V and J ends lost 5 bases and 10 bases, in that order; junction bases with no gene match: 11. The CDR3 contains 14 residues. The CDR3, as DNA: TGTGCCAGCAGTAACTCGGGACAGCAACGAGAGCAGTTCTTC. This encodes CASSNSGQQREQFF.

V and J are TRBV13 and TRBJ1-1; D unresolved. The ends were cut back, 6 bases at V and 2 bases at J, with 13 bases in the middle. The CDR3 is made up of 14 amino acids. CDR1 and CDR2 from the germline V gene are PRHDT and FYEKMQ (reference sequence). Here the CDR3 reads CASRERFLNTEAFF. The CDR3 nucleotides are TGTGCCAGCAGGGAGCGGTTCCTAAACACTGAAGCTTTCTTT.

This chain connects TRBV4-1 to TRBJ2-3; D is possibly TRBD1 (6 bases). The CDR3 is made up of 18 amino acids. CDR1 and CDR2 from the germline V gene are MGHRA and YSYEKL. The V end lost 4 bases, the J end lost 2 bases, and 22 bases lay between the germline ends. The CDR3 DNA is TGCGCCAGCAGCCCGGGGCAGGGGCCCTTGAGAAACACAGATACGCAGTATTTT. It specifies CASSPGQGPLRNTDTQYF.

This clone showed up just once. For the CDR3, the DNA is TGTGCCAGCTCACCGGGACAGGCGAACACCGGGGAGCTGTTTTTT. Translated, it gives CASSPGQANTGELFF. The genes are TRBV18 and TRBJ2-2; the match to TRBD1 covers 8 bases. Looked up from germline, CDR1 is KGHSH and CDR2 is LQKENI. CDR3 size: 15 residues. The trim removed 3 bases at V and 0 bases at J, leaving 0 bases unmatched. The full variable domain, completed using reference TRBV18 and TRBJ2-2, is NAGVMQNPRHLVRRRGQEARLRCSPMKGHSHVYWYRQLPEEGLKFMVYLQKENIIDESGMPKERFSAEFPKEGPSILRIQQVVRGDSAAYFCASSPGQANTGELFFGEGSRLTVL.

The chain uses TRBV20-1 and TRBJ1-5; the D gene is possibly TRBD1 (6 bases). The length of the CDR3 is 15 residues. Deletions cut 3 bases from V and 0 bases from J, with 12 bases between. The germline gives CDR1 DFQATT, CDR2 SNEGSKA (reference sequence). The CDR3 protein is CSASRRGLSNQPQHF. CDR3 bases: TGCAGTGCTAGTAGGCGGGGGCTTAGCAATCAGCCCCAGCATTTT.

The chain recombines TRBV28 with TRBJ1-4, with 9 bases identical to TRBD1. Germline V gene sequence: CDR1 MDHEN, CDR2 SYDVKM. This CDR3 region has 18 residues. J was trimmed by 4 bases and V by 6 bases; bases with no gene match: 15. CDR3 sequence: CASSPIGTGRFGNEKLFF. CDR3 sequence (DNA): TGTGCCAGCAGCCCTATCGGGACAGGGAGGTTCGGTAATGAAAAACTGTTTTTT.

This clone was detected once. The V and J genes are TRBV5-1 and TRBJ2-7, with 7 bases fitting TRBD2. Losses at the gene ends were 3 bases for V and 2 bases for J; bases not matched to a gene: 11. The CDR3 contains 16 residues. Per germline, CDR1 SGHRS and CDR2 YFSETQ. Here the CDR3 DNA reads TGCGCCAGCAGCTCAGCTACTAGCGCTCTAACCTACGAGCAGTACTTC. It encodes CASSSATSALTYEQYF.

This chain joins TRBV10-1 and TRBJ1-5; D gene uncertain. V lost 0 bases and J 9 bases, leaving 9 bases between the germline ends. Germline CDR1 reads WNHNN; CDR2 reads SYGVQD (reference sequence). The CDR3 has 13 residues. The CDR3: CASSESMTRPQHF. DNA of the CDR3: TGCGCCAGCAGTGAGTCGATGACTCGGCCCCAGCATTTT.

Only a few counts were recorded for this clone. CDR3 in amino acids: CASKKREIDEQFF. CDR3 in DNA: TGTGCCAGCAAGAAGCGGGAGATCGATGAGCAGTTCTTC. This chain links TRBV12-3 or TRBV12-4 with TRBJ2-1; the match to TRBD2 covers 8 bases. Germline trimming cut 7 bases from V and 8 bases from J; bases unmatched to any gene: 7. The length of the CDR3 is 13 residues.

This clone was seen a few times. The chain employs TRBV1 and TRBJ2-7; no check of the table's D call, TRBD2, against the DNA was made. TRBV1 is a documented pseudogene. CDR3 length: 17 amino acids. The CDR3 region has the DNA TGCACCAGCAGCCAAGCGTGGAGACTGAGTCACTCCTACGAGCAGTACTTC. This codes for CTSSQAWRLSHSYEQYF.

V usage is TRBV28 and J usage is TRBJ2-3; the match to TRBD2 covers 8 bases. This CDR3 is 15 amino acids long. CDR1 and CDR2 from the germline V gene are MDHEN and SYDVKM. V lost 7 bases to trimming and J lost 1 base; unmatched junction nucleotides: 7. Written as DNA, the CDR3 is TGTGCCAGCACCTCGTGGCGGGGGGGCACAGATACGCAGTATTTT. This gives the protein CASTSWRGGTDTQYF.